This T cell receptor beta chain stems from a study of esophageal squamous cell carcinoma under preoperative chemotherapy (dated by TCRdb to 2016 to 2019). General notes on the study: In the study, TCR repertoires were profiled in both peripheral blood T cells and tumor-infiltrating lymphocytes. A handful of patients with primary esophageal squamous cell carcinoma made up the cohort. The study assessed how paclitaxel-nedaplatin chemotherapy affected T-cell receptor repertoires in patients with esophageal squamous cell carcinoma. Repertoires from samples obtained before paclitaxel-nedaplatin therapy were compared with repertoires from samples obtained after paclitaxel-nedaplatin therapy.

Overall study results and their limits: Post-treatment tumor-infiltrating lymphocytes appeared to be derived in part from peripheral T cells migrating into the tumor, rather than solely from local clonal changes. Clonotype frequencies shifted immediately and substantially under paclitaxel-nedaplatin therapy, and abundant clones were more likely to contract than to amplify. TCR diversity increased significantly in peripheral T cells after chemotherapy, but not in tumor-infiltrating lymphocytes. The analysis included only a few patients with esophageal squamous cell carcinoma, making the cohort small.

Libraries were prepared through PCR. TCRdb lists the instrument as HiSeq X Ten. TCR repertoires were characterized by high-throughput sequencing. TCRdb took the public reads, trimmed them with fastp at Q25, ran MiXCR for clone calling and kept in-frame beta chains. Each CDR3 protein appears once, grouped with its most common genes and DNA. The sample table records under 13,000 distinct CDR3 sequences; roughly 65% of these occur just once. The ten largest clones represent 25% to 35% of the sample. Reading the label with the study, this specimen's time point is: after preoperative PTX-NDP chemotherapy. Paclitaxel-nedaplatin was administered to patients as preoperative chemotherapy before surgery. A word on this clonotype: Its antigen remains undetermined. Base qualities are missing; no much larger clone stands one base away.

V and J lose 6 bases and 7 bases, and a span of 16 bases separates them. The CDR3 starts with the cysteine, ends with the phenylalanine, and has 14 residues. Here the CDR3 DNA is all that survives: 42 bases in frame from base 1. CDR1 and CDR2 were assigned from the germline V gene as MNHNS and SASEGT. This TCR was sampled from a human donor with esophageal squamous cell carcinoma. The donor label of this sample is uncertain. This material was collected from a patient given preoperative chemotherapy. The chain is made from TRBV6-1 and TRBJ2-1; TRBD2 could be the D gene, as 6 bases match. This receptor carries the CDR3 CASRRAGPLNEQFF. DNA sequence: TGTGCCAGCAGGAGGGCGGGGCCGTTGAATGAGCAGTTCTTC.